Listed here are 15 T cell receptor beta chains from one sample, sequenced in a study of T cell changes during pregnancy in multiple sclerosis. Measured with immunoSEQ multiplex PCR; TCRdb has only the in-frame clones, and not every one. Of about 59,000 clones in the sample, 93% are singletons; the top ten hold roughly 2.6%. Material: CD8+ T cells from peripheral blood mononuclear cells, obtained in the third trimester of pregnancy. These receptors were collected from a female donor with multiple sclerosis, enrolled in a pregnancy study.

This clone was found a few times. V and J are TRBV27 and TRBJ2-7; D remains unclear. The V and J ends lost 8 bases and 3 bases respectively, with 20 bases between them. The CDR3 contains 15 residues. Looked up from germline, CDR1 is MNHEY and CDR2 is SMNVEV (reference sequence). Here the CDR3 reads CASRVGPERYYEQYF. The CDR3 nucleotides read TGTGCCAGCCGCGTGGGCCCCGAACGGTACTACGAGCAGTACTTC.

J is TRBJ2-3 and V is TRBV19; maybe TRBD2 (6 bases). Trimming left V 4 bases short and J 0 bases short, with 14 bases between. The CDR3 is 16 residues long. Germline V CDR1 and CDR2: LNHDA, SQIVND (reference sequence). CDR3: CASSNSSGDSTDTQYF. Written as DNA, the CDR3 is TGTGCCAGTAGTAATAGTAGCGGAGATAGCACAGATACGCAGTATTTT.

This chain connects TRBV10-1 to TRBJ2-7; 7 positions agree with TRBD1. CDR3 length equals 12 residues. Germline V gene lookup returns CDR1 WNHNN and CDR2 SYGVQD (reference sequence). The V gene end was trimmed by 3 bases and the J gene end by 8 bases; junction bases not matched to a gene: 4. Here the CDR3 DNA reads TGCGCCAGCAGTGAAACAGGGGTACAGCAGTACTTC. It specifies CASSETGVQQYF.

V is TRBV28 and J is TRBJ2-5; D ambiguous. The germline gives CDR1 MDHEN, CDR2 SYDVKM. Between the trimmed V and J ends, which lost 2 bases and 5 bases, there was a span of 6 bases. The CDR3 has 12 residues. CDR3 sequence reads: CASSLEFETQYF. DNA of the CDR3: TGTGCCAGCAGTTTAGAGTTTGAGACCCAGTACTTC.

The V and J genes are TRBV27 and TRBJ2-1; 12 bases are a match to TRBD2. Germline V gene data show CDR1 as MNHEY and CDR2 as SMNVEV (reference sequence). This CDR3 is 17 amino acids long. Trimming at V came to 6 bases and at J to 4 bases, leaving 10 bases not matched to a gene. The CDR3 nucleotides are TGTGCCAGCAGCCAACGACTGGGACTAGCGGGTTACAATGAGCAGTTCTTC. Amino acid sequence: CASSQRLGLAGYNEQFF.

The rearrangement uses TRBV28 and TRBJ1-2; TRBD1 aligns across 8 bases. This CDR3 has 15 residues. V was pared by 2 bases and J by 4 bases, with 6 bases of the junction left unmatched. CDR1 and CDR2 from the germline V gene are MDHEN and SYDVKM. In nucleotides, the CDR3 is TGTGCCAGCAGTTTAGGAGGACAGGGAGGCTATGGCTACACCTTC. Translation: CASSLGGQGGYGYTF.

The table lists this clone with a count of one. This chain joins TRBV4-1 and TRBJ1-5; TRBD1 is a possible D gene (6 bases). V lost 0 bases, J lost 4 bases, and 10 bases lay in between. The germline gives CDR1 MGHRA, CDR2 YSYEKL. CDR3 length equals 15 residues. The CDR3: CASSQDGTQNQPQHF. The DNA of the CDR3 is TGCGCCAGCAGCCAAGATGGGACACAGAATCAGCCCCAGCATTTT.

The V call is TRBV5-5, the J call TRBJ1-2; the match to TRBD1 covers 9 bases. V shed 7 bases and J 0 bases; nucleotides not matched to a gene: 7. Germline V lookup: CDR1 SGHKS, CDR2 YYEKEE (reference sequence). This CDR3 has 15 amino acids. CDR3 in amino acids: CASLGQGLANYGYTF. As DNA, the CDR3 is TGTGCCAGCTTGGGACAGGGCTTAGCTAACTATGGCTACACCTTC.

This chain connects TRBV7-9 to TRBJ1-1; 9 positions agree with TRBD1. The germline V gene has CDR1 SEHNR and CDR2 FQNEAQ (reference sequence). The V and J ends lost 3 bases and 5 bases, in that order; junction bases with no gene match: 1. The CDR3 has 13 residues. For the CDR3, the DNA is TGTGCCAGCAGCTTTGGACAGGGGACTGAAGCTTTCTTT. The encoded protein is CASSFGQGTEAFF.

This sequence joins TRBV19 and TRBJ1-5, with unresolved D. Trimming stripped 1 base from V and 3 bases from J, with 13 bases between. Germline CDR1 LNHDA, CDR2 SQIVND (reference sequence). The CDR3 is made up of 16 amino acids. This chain's CDR3 is CASSIGGGAHNQPQHF. Written as DNA, the CDR3 is TGTGCCAGTAGTATAGGTGGAGGAGCTCACAATCAGCCCCAGCATTTT.

The chain carries TRBV28 and TRBJ1-2; unclear D gene. Trimming removed 6 bases from V and 7 bases from J, with 21 bases in between. The CDR3 covers 15 residues. Germline CDR1 is MDHEN and CDR2 is SYDVKM. CDR3 residues: CASRGSAGRLFGYTF. The CDR3 DNA reads TGTGCCAGCAGGGGGTCGGCGGGCCGACTCTTTGGCTACACCTTC.

J is TRBJ2-2 and V is TRBV7-9, with a tentative D call TRBD2 (5 bases). Germline lookup yields CDR1 SEHNR and CDR2 FQNEAQ (reference sequence). V shed 5 bases and J shed 4 bases, with 14 bases lying between them. The CDR3 is 15 amino acids. This CDR3 is CASSPQKTSTGELFF. The CDR3 DNA reads as TGTGCCAGCAGCCCCCAAAAAACTAGCACCGGGGAGCTGTTTTTT.

The chain is built from TRBV7-8 and TRBJ1-2; D possibly corresponds to TRBD1 (6 bases). The CDR3 contains 15 residues. The germline V and J ends were trimmed by 1 base and 5 bases, with 14 bases remaining between them. Germline CDR1 is SGHVS and CDR2 is FQNEAQ. In nucleotides, the CDR3 is TGTGCCAGCAGCTTAGACTGGCGTCAGGGGTATGGCTACACCTTC. It is translated as CASSLDWRQGYGYTF.

This clone was recorded only once. This rearrangement joins TRBV5-6 to TRBJ1-1; 10 nucleotides align to TRBD1. This CDR3 is built from 16 residues. The V segment lost 3 bases and the J segment 6 bases; nucleotides outside the gene matches: 11. The germline V gene has CDR1 SGHDT and CDR2 YYEEEE. CDR3 DNA: TGTGCCAGCAGCTACATCCCGGGACAGGGGTTACCTGAAGCTTTCTTT. Translated, it gives CASSYIPGQGLPEAFF.

The chain has TRBV19 and TRBJ2-1, with 10 bases fitting TRBD2. Trimming at V came to 7 bases and at J to 4 bases, leaving 7 bases not matched to a gene. CDR3 size: 15 residues. The germline CDR1 and CDR2 sequences are LNHDA and SQIVND (reference sequence). CDR3 coding DNA: TGTGCCAGTACCCCGGGACTAGCGATTTACAATGAGCAGTTCTTC. It specifies CASTPGLAIYNEQFF. Full variable domain (rest looked up from reference TRBV19 and TRBJ2-1): DGGITQSPKYLFRKEGQNVTLSCEQNLNHDAMYWYRQDPGQGLRLIYYSQIVNDFQKGDIAEGYSVSREKKESFPLTVTSAQKNPTAFYLCASTPGLAIYNEQFFGPGTRLTVL.